Listed below are T cell receptor beta chains from one sample, sequenced in a study of Graves' ophthalmopathy and Graves' hyperthyroidism. TCRdb independently ran MiXCR on the multiplex PCR reads; one entry per CDR3 protein. The table records about 210,000 distinct CDR3 sequences, over 25% of them present only once. The source material was peripheral blood. Receptor source: a man aged 50-59 years with Graves' ophthalmopathy. CDR3s leave out the opening cysteine and the closing phenylalanine or tryptophan. D genes are given only for firm matches.

CDR3 protein	J gene	D gene	V gene
ASSVGLAGSEQY	TRBJ2-7	TRBD2	TRBV9
SASEQEMAQY	TRBJ2-5	-	TRBV20-1
ASSLADGPSYEQY	TRBJ2-7	-	TRBV5-5
ASSFLSQPQH	TRBJ1-5	-	TRBV12-3/TRBV12-4
ASSARSEAF	TRBJ1-1	-	TRBV6-2/TRBV6-3
ASSFITEAF	TRBJ1-1	-	TRBV7-2
ASSLPGDFPYEQY	TRBJ2-7	-	TRBV11-2
ASESNRAKNYGYT	TRBJ1-2	-	TRBV27
ASSLRRENTGELF	TRBJ2-2	-	TRBV5-1
ASSYVGDEQY	TRBJ2-7	-	TRBV6-2/TRBV6-3
SARRRTPDEAF	TRBJ1-1	-	TRBV20-1
ASSVTRDSTYEQY	TRBJ2-7	TRBD1	TRBV7-2
ATSRDPATDQPQH	TRBJ1-5	-	TRBV15
ASSLQGAETEAF	TRBJ1-1	TRBD1	TRBV12-3/TRBV12-4
ASSGPGTGRYEQY	TRBJ2-7	TRBD1	TRBV28
ASSARAGPGVSNQPQH	TRBJ1-5	-	TRBV12-3/TRBV12-4
ASSLGGQGGELF	TRBJ2-2	-	TRBV28
ASSVDGYYGYT	TRBJ1-2	-	TRBV7-9
ASSSGPVAGELF	TRBJ2-2	-	TRBV5-1
ASSSDWETQY	TRBJ2-5	-	TRBV12-3/TRBV12-4
ASSGTGYEQY	TRBJ2-7	TRBD1	TRBV6-5
SATGLAGGKISTDTQY	TRBJ2-3	TRBD2	TRBV20-1
ASSYLWQTTHTGELF	TRBJ2-2	-	TRBV6-5
ASSQATGVMTEAF	TRBJ1-1	TRBD1	TRBV3-1
ASSYTQENTEAF	TRBJ1-1	-	TRBV6-5
ASSLRGGRETQY	-	TRBD1	TRBV7-3
SALPGGSYEQY	TRBJ2-7	-	TRBV29-1
ASSEGDQGGQPQH	TRBJ1-5	-	TRBV6-1
ASSERERDTGELF	TRBJ2-2	-	TRBV25-1
ASSLVGGNTIY	TRBJ1-3	-	TRBV5-1
AWSVPGTGNTIY	TRBJ1-3	-	TRBV30
ASSEDAGRIYEQY	TRBJ2-7	-	TRBV2
ASSSLAGLYEQY	TRBJ2-7	TRBD2	TRBV7-8
SAGQNTGELF	TRBJ2-2	-	TRBV20-1
ASSYKGGVTEAF	TRBJ1-1	-	TRBV11-2
ASSLTGTPSRGYT	TRBJ1-2	-	TRBV7-3
ASSEAPGPYEQY	TRBJ2-7	-	TRBV6-1
ASSRMNTEAF	TRBJ1-1	-	TRBV6-5
ASSYPGQGGNQPQH	TRBJ1-5	TRBD1	TRBV6-5
ASRPYEGQGSHGYT	TRBJ1-2	TRBD1	TRBV5-5
ASSIEGTGRNTEAF	TRBJ1-1	TRBD1	TRBV19
ASGSLPGRAGVDTQY	TRBJ2-3	TRBD2	TRBV28
PTPPGLAGAYEQY	TRBJ2-7	TRBD2	TRBV27
ASSRGMGNPNEQY	TRBJ2-7	-	TRBV7-2
ASSPGPPGAF	TRBJ1-1	-	TRBV28
ASSQDRRGGYT	TRBJ1-2	-	TRBV4-2
SVEVSGRGYEQY	TRBJ2-7	TRBD2	TRBV29-1
ASSAVTGRETQY	TRBJ2-5	TRBD1	TRBV5-1
ASSSRGGNQPQH	TRBJ1-5	TRBD1	TRBV6-5
ASTRGGRGLETQY	TRBJ2-5	TRBD1	TRBV6-5
SVVAKQAISYEQY	TRBJ2-7	-	TRBV29-1
ASSYSVDRSSYEQY	TRBJ2-7	-	TRBV6-2/TRBV6-3
ASSLGRAASYEQY	TRBJ2-7	-	TRBV7-2
ASTRTANTEAF	TRBJ1-1	-	TRBV11-2
ASTSARNTGELF	TRBJ2-2	-	TRBV6-2/TRBV6-3